This T cell receptor beta chain is drawn from a study of cytomegalovirus exposure and HLA in healthy donors. Comment on this clone: Its target is not known.

The CDR3 is made up of 15 amino acids. Germline V lookup: CDR1 MGHRA, CDR2 YSYEKL. After removal of 0 bases from V and 7 bases from J, the junction contained 5 bases not matched to a gene. Study-wide findings and caveats: A later analysis found most CMV-associated TCR beta chains apparently HLA-restricted. After further analysis at a later stage, 17,000 or so TCR beta sequences were associated with HLA alleles at 0.05 false discovery rate. In a later analysis, several top co-occurrence clusters appeared linked to parvovirus B19, influenza, CMV and Epstein-Barr virus.

Amplification used 60 Vbeta primers and 13 Jbeta primers. Measured with immunoSEQ multiplex PCR; TCRdb has only the in-frame clones, and not every one. The sample has 55,000 to 65,000 clones, approximately 85% seen once. The clonotype was recovered from a female donor in good health and CMV-seronegative. The chain employs TRBV4-1 and TRBJ2-7, with 11 bases fitting TRBD1. Sequencing was carried out using PBMCs. CDR3 protein: CASSQEGTGGGEQYF. The CDR3 region has the DNA TGCGCCAGCAGCCAAGAGGGGACAGGGGGAGGAGAGCAGTACTTC.